One sample yielded the 10 T cell receptor beta chains listed below, sequenced in a study of vaccination and CD4 T cells after COVID-19 (dated by TCRdb to 2021 to 2024). The antigens of these receptors remain unknown. The intended sense of this specimen's treatment or condition label: approximately nine-day PBMC culture with coronavirus spike peptide pools or control peptides (ViraFEST assay). To prepare the library, PCR was applied. Instrument used: Illumina iSeq 100. DNA from cultured CD4+ T cells underwent TCR sequencing with the Oncomine TCR Beta short-read assay at the Johns Hopkins FTIC core. TCRdb itself trimmed the public reads at Q25 with fastp, ran MiXCR and retained productive beta chains. Each entry merges the rows of one CDR3 protein and shows their most common DNA and genes. The sample table holds about 10,000 distinct CDR3 sequences, of which about 60% were seen once. 20% to 25% of the sample is in the top ten clones.

Sequenced sample: CD4+ T cells from blood, cultured in vitro. The receptors originated from a human donor who had recovered from COVID-19.

The gene calls are TRBV6-5 and TRBJ2-7; D is possibly TRBD1 (7 bases). Germline V gene data show CDR1 as MNHEY and CDR2 as SVGAGI. Trimming shortened V by 0 bases and J by 3 bases, and 18 bases separated the two germline ends. The length of the CDR3 is 17 residues. In DNA, the CDR3 is TGTGCCAGCAGTTACTCGAGTCCGCGGGACAGAAACTACGAGCAGTACTTC. Translating it yields CASSYSSPRDRNYEQYF.

V gene TRBV7-3 combines with J gene TRBJ2-2; no reliable D call. Germline V gene sequence: CDR1 SGHTA, CDR2 FQGTGA. CDR3 length: 11 amino acids. Trimming left V 1 base short and J 11 bases short, with 5 bases between. The chain's CDR3 is CASSLNSELFF. The CDR3 DNA reads TGTGCCAGCAGCTTAAATTCTGAGCTGTTTTTT. Variable domain in full (rest from reference TRBV7-3 and TRBJ2-2): GAGVSQTPSNKVTEKGKYVELRCDPISGHTALYWYRQSLGQGPEFLIYFQGTGAADDSGLPNDRFFAVRPEGSVSTLKIQRTERGDSAVYLCASSLNSELFFGEGSRLTVL.

This rearrangement joins TRBV6-1 to TRBJ1-1; 8 nucleotides match TRBD1. Germline V gene lookup returns CDR1 MNHNS and CDR2 SASEGT. Losses at the gene ends were 6 bases for V and 6 bases for J; bases not matched to a gene: 12. The CDR3 totals 15 residues. CDR3 in amino acids: CASSQLGQGTSEAFF. CDR3 DNA sequence: TGTGCCAGCAGCCAACTCGGACAGGGTACATCTGAAGCTTTCTTT.

The CDR3 region is CSASSYSGGAKETQYF. The CDR3 nucleotides read TGCAGTGCTAGTTCGTACTCGGGAGGGGCCAAAGAGACCCAGTACTTC. This sequence joins TRBV20-1 and TRBJ2-5; 8 bases map to TRBD2. This CDR3 has 16 amino acids. The junction had 12 bases not matched to a gene; V was cut back by 3 bases and J by 3 bases. Germline values: CDR1 DFQATT, CDR2 SNEGSKA (reference sequence).

V is TRBV4-3 and J is TRBJ2-1, with unresolved D. From germline, CDR1 is LGHNA and CDR2 YSLEER. The CDR3 runs 16 residues. V gave up 0 bases and J gave up 3 bases, with 12 bases separating them. This CDR3 reads CASSQDWRADYNEQFF. The CDR3 DNA reads as TGCGCCAGCAGCCAAGATTGGCGCGCCGACTACAATGAGCAGTTCTTC.

V usage is TRBV11-2 and J usage is TRBJ2-1, with TRBD2 matching 15 bases. CDR1 is SGHAT and CDR2 is FQNNGV in the germline V gene. This CDR3 is built from 18 residues. V gave up 5 bases and J gave up 0 bases; unmatched junction bases: 5. CDR3 loop: CASSPWTSGGDSYNEQFF. The CDR3 nucleotides read TGTGCCAGCAGCCCCTGGACTAGCGGGGGGGACTCCTACAATGAGCAGTTCTTC.

This sequence joins TRBV20-1 and TRBJ1-2; a possible D gene is TRBD1 (6 bases). Germline assignment: CDR1 DFQATT and CDR2 SNEGSKA (reference sequence). The CDR3 sequence is 15 residues long. Trimming removed 5 bases from V and 4 bases from J, with 20 bases in between. The CDR3 reads CSAPPGGGYVYGYTF. The DNA for the CDR3 is TGCAGTGCTCCCCCGGGGGGCGGATATGTCTATGGCTACACCTTC.

V usage is TRBV7-8 and J usage is TRBJ2-2; 8 nucleotides line up with TRBD1. After removal of 0 bases from V and 2 bases from J, the junction contained 2 bases not matched to a gene. The CDR3 totals 16 residues. Germline CDR1 is SGHVS and CDR2 is FQNEAQ. The CDR3 bases are TGTGCCAGCAGCTTAGCAACAGGGGGAAACACCGGGGAGCTGTTTTTT. This codes for CASSLATGGNTGELFF.

The CDR3 DNA is TGTGCCAGCAGTAGGTGGGACAGAGGGGACACTGAAGCTTTCTTT. This codes for CASSRWDRGDTEAFF. V usage is TRBV6-1 and J usage is TRBJ1-1; TRBD1 agrees at 7 bases. The CDR3 covers 15 residues. CDR1 and CDR2 from the germline V gene are MNHNS and SASEGT. The V gene end was trimmed by 5 bases and the J gene end by 3 bases; junction bases not matched to a gene: 9.

This clonotype was found a few times. The chain carries TRBV6-5 and TRBJ2-3; 13 nucleotides line up with TRBD2. V was pared by 0 bases and J by 8 bases, with 11 bases of the junction left unmatched. Germline CDR1 MNHEY, CDR2 SVGAGI. The CDR3 is 18 residues long. As DNA, the CDR3 is TGTGCCAGCAGTTACTCGGGACTAGCGGGACCCGAAGGAGGTACGCAGTATTTT. Protein product: CASSYSGLAGPEGGTQYF.